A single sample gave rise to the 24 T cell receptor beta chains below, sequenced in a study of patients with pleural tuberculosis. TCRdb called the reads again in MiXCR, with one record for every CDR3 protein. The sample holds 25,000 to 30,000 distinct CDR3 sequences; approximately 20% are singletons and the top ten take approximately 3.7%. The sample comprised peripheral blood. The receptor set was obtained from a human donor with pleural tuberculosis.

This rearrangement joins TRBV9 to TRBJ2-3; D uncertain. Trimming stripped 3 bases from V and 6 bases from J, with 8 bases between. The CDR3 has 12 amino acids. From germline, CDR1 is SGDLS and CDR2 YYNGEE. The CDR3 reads CASSAGMDTQYF. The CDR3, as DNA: TGTGCCAGCAGCGCGGGCATGGATACGCAGTATTTT. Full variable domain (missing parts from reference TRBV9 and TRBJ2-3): DSGVTQTPKHLITATGQRVTLRCSPRSGDLSVYWYQQSLDQGLQFLIQYYNGEERAKGNILERFSAQQFPDLHSELNLSSLELGDSALYFCASSAGMDTQYFGPGTRLTVL.

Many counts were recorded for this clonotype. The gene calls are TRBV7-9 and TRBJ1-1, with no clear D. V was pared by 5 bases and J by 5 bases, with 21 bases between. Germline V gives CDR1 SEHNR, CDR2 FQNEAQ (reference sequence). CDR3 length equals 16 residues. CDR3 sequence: CASSPARAAVETEAFF. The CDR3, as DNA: TGTGCCAGCAGCCCCGCCAGAGCCGCGGTCGAGACTGAAGCTTTCTTT. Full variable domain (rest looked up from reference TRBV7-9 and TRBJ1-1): DTGVSQNPRHKITKRGQNVTFRCDPISEHNRLYWYRQTLGQGPEFLTYFQNEAQLEKSRLLSDRFSAERPKGSFSTLEIQRTEQGDSAMYLCASSPARAAVETEAFFGQGTRLTVV.

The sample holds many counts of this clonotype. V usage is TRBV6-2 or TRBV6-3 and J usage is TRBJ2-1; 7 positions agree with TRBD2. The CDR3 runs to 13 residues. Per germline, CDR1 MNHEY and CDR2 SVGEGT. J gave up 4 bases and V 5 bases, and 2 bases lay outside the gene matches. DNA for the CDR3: TGTGCCAGCAGTCGACTAGCTTACAATGAGCAGTTCTTC. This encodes CASSRLAYNEQFF.

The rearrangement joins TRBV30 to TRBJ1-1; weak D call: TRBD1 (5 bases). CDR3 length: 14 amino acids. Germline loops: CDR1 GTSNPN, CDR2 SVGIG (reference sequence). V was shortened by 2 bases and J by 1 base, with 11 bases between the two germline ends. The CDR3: CAWSTGGQNTEAFF. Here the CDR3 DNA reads TGTGCCTGGAGTACCGGCGGACAGAACACTGAAGCTTTCTTT.

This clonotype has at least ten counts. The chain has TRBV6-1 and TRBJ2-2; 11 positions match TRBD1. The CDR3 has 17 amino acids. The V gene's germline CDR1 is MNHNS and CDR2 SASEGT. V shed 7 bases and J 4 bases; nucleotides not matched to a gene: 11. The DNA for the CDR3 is TGTGCCAGCAAACTTCCGGTGGGACAGGGGGGCACCGGGGAGCTGTTTTTT. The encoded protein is CASKLPVGQGGTGELFF.

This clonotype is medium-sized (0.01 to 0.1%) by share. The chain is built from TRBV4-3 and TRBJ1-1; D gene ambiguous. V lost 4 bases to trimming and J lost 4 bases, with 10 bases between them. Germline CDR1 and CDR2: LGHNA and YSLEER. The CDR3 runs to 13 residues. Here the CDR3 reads CASSPLGVTEAFF. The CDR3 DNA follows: TGCGCCAGCAGCCCATTAGGCGTCACTGAAGCTTTCTTT.

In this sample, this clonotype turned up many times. The DNA for the CDR3 is TGTGCCAGCAGTTACCTAGCGGGAGGGCCGGGTTCCGAGCAGTACTTC. Protein: CASSYLAGGPGSEQYF. V and J are TRBV6-6 and TRBJ2-7; 12 bases agree with TRBD2. The CDR3 runs 16 residues. In germline, CDR1 is MNHNY, CDR2 SVGAGI (reference sequence). V gave up 2 bases and J gave up 6 bases; unmatched junction bases: 8.

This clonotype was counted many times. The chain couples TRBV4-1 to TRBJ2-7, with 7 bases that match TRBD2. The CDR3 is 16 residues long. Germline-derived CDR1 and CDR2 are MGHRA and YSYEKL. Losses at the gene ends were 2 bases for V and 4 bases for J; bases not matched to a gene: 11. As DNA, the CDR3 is TGCGCCAGCAGCCAATCTGAGGGTACTAGCGTGTACGAGCAGTACTTC. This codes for CASSQSEGTSVYEQYF.

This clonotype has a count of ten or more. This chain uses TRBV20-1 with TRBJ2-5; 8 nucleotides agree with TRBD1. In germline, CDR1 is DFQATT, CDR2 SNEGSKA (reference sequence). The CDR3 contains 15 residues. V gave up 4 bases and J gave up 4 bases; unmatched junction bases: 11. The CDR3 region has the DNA TGCAGTGCTACTTCTACAGGGGGTGGAAGAGAGACCCAGTACTTC. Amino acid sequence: CSATSTGGGRETQYF.

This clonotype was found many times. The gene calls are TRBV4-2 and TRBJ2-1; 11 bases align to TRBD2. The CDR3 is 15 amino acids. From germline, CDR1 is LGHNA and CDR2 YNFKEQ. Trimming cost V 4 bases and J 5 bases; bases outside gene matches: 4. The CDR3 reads CASSPRLAGNNEQFF. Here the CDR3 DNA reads TGTGCCAGCAGCCCTCGACTAGCGGGAAACAATGAGCAGTTCTTC.

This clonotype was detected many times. The CDR3 loop is CASSDRDRNQPQHF. The CDR3 DNA follows: TGTGCCAGCAGCGACAGGGATCGCAATCAGCCCCAGCATTTT. J is TRBJ1-5 and V is TRBV12-3 or TRBV12-4; 7 nucleotides agree with TRBD1. The CDR3 contains 14 residues. V lost 6 bases, J lost 2 bases, and 4 bases stayed unmatched.

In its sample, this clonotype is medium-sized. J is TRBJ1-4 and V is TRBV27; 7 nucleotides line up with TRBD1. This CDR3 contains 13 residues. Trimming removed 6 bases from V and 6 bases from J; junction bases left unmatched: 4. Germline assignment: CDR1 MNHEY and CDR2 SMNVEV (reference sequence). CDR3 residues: CASRNTGDEKLFF. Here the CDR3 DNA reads TGTGCCAGCAGGAATACAGGGGATGAAAAACTGTTTTTT.

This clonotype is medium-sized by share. CDR3 coding DNA: TGTGCCAGCAGTTTGAATAGGGGAGCTGAAGCTTTCTTT. This sequence encodes CASSLNRGAEAFF. The chain joins TRBV28 to TRBJ1-1; D is perhaps TRBD1 (5 bases). Trimming removed 3 bases at V and 6 bases at J, with 11 bases between. The CDR3 is 13 residues long. Germline V CDR1 and CDR2: MDHEN, SYDVKM.

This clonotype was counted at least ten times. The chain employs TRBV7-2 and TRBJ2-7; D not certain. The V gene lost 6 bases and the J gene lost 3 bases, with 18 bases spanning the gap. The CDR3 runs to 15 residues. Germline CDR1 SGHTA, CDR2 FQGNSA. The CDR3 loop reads CASRPPSLTLYEQYF. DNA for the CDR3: TGTGCCAGCAGACCACCTTCCCTCACTCTCTACGAGCAGTACTTC.

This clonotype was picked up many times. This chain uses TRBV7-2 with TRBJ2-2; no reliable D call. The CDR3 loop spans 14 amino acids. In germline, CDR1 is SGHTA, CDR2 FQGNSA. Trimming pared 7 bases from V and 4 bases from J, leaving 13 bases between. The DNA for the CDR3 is TGTGCCAGCACCCTGAGCTCGGGCACCGGGGAGCTGTTTTTT. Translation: CASTLSSGTGELFF.

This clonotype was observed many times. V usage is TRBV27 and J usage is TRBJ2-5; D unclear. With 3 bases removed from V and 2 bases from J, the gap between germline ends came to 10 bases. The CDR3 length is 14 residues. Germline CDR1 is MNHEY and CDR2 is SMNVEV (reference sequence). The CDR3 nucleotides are TGTGCCAGCAGTTTGTTGAACGGTCAAGAGACCCAGTACTTC. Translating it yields CASSLLNGQETQYF.

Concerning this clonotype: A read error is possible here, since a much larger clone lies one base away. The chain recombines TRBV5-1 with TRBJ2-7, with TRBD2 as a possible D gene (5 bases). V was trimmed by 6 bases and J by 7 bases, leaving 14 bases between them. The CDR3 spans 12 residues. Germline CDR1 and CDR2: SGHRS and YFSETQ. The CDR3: CASIAELGEQYF. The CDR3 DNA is TGCGCCAGCATCGCCGAACTAGGGGAGCAGTACTTC. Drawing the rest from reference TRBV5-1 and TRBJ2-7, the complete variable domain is KAGVTQTPRYLIKTRGQQVTLSCSPISGHRSVSWYQQTPGQGLQFLFEYFSETQRNKGNFPGRFSGRQFSNSRSEMNVSTLELGDSALYLCASIAELGEQYFGPGTRLTVT.

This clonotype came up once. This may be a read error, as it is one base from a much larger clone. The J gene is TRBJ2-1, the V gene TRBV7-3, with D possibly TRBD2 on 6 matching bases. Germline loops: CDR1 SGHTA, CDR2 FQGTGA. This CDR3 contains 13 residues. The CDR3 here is CVSSLWGENEQFF. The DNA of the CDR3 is TGTGTCAGCAGCTTATGGGGGGAAAATGAGCAGTTCTTC.

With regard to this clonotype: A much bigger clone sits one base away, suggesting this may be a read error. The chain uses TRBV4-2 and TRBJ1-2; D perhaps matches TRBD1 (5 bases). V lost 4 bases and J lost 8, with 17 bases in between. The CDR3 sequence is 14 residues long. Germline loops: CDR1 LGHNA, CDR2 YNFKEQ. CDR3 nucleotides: TGTGCCAGCAGCCGAGAGGAGGGGAGTAGGGGCTACACCTTC. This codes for CASSREEGSRGYTF.

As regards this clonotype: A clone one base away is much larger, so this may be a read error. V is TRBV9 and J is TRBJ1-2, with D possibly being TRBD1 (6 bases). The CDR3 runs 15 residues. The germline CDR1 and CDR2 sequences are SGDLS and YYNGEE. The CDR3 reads CASSPHRATNYGYAF. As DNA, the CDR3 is TGTGCCAGCAGCCCCCACAGGGCGACTAACTATGGCTACGCCTTC.

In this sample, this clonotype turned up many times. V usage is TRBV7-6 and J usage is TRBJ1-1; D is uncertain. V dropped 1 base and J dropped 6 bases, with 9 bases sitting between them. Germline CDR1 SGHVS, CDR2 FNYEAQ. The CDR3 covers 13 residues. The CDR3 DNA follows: TGTGCCAGCAGCTTAGGACCAACCTCTGAAGCTTTCTTT. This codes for CASSLGPTSEAFF.

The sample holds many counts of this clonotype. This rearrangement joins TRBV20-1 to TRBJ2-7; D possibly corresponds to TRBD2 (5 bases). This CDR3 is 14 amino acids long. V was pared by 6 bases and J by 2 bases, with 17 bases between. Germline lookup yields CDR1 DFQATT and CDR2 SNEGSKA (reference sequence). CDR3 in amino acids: CSALDLAKPYEQYF. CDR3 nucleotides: TGCAGTGCGCTGGACTTAGCGAAACCCTACGAGCAGTACTTC.

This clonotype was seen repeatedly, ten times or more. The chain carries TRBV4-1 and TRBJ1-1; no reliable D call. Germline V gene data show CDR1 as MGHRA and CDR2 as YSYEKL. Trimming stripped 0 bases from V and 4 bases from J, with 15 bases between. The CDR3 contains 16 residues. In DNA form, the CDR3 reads TGCGCCAGCAGCCAAGATGTAGCGATTCGAGGCACTGAAGCTTTCTTT. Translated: CASSQDVAIRGTEAFF.

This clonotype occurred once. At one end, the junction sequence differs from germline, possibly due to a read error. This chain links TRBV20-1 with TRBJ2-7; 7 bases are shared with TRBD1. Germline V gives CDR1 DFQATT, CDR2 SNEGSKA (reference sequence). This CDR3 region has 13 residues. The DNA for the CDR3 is TGCAGTGCTCGTGGACAGGACTCCTACGGGCAGTGCTTC. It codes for CSARGQDSYGQCF.